This T cell receptor (beta chain) originates from a study of T cells after yellow fever vaccination. About the study: Fractions low in cell number were prepared with SMART-Seq v4 Ultra Low Input.

This clonotype turned up a few times. The CDR3 is 15 residues long. CDR1 and CDR2 (germline): MNHNS, SASEGT. The ends were cut back, 7 bases at V and 0 bases at J, with 15 bases in the middle. TCRdb recomputed calls from the 5' RACE reads with MiXCR, one row per CDR3 protein. Among about 74,000 distinct CDR3 sequences listed, more than 5.5% were seen once. Source: CD8+ T cells sorted from PBMCs, taken 5 to 6 days after the first yellow fever vaccination. The genes are TRBV6-1 and TRBJ1-1; D gene uncertain. The clonotype was recovered from a man aged 18 to 30 who received the YFV17D yellow fever vaccine. The CDR3 spells CASTQAEALNTEAFF. CDR3 coding DNA: TGTGCCAGCACCCAGGCGGAGGCTTTGAACACTGAAGCTTTCTTT.